This T cell receptor beta chain comes out of a study of blood T cell repertoires in COVID-19. Overall study: Material from acute and convalescent COVID-19 was sourced from the United States, Italy and Spain.

Germline V gene lookup returns CDR1 MNHEY and CDR2 SVGAGI. The CDR3 covers 16 residues. J was trimmed by 3 bases and V by 0 bases; bases with no gene match: 3. Participants were aged about 18 to 90 years, lived in about two dozen US areas, and enrolled virtually. Participants had their cohort set by participant-reported clinical history. Authors' methods: Reference gene primers were amplified, and this amplification served to estimate nucleated cell counts. This table comes from immunoSEQ multiplex PCR, and its TCRdb copy is limited to in-frame clones, with some not included. That table gives V, J and clone size, and the DNA gave D and trimming. This table holds roughly 200,000 clones, 89% found once.

V usage is TRBV6-5 and J usage is TRBJ2-2; 8 nucleotides line up with TRBD1. The TCR originated in a woman aged 25 to 39 with acute COVID-19. The sequencing input was PBMCs or T cells enriched from blood (not recorded which). The CDR3 region has the DNA TGTGCCAGCAGTTACTCCGGACAGGGAGACACCGGGGAGCTGTTTTTT. Its translation is CASSYSGQGDTGELFF.